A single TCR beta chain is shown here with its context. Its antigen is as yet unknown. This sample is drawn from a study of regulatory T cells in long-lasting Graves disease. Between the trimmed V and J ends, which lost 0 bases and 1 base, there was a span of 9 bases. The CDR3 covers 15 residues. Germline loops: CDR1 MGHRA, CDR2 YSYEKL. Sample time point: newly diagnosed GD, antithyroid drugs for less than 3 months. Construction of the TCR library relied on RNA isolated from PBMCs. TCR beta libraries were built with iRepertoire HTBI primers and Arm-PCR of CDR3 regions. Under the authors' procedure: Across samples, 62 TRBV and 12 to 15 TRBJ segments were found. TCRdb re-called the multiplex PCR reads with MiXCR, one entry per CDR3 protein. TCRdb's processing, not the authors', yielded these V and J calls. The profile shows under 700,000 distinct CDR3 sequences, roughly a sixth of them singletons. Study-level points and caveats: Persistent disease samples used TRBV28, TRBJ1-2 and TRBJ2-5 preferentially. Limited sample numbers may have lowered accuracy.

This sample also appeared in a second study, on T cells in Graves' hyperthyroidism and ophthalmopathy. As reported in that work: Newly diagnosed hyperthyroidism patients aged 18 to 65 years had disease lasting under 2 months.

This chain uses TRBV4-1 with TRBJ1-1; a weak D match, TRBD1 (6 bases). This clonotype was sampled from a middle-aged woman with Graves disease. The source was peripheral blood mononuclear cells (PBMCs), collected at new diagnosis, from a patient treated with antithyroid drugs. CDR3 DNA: TGCGCCAGCAGCCAAGAGAGGGGGGGGAACACTGAAGCTTTCTTT. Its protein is CASSQERGGNTEAFF.